The clone carrying this T cell receptor beta chain appeared many times. Its target is unknown. The data derive from a study of T cells in Graves' hyperthyroidism and ophthalmopathy. Study outcomes and limitations: Within blood appeared most thyroid clonotypes that had expanded above 0.001. With a median lead of roughly 6.2 months before onset, the model predicted ophthalmopathy.

Losses at the gene ends were 4 bases for V and 14 bases for J; bases not matched to a gene: 14. The CDR3 is 15 amino acids. Germline V gene data show CDR1 as SGHTA and CDR2 as FQGNSA. The TCR beta CDR3 regions underwent amplification using RNA transcripts as the source. The primer set for the first-round RT-PCR of the TCR CDR3 was HTBI. Via MiXCR, TCRdb re-called the multiplex PCR reads, giving one row per CDR3 protein. Of around 450,000 distinct CDR3 sequences listed, less than 20% were seen once; the top ten hold roughly 15%. PBMCs were sourced from more than 9 ml fresh peripheral blood. The receptor was isolated from a woman aged 18 to 35 with Graves' hyperthyroidism. The rearrangement joins TRBV7-2 to TRBJ1-6; 7 bases are shared with TRBD1. The sample consisted of blood. The CDR3 DNA follows: TGTGCCAGCAGCTACAAACAGGGGCCCAGTTGGGCCCTCCACTTT. Translating gives CASSYKQGPSWALHF. Looking up the rest from reference TRBV7-2 and TRBJ1-6 gives the full variable domain: GAGVSQSPSNKVTEKGKDVELRCDPISGHTALYWYRQSLGQGLEFLIYFQGNSAPDKSGLPSDRFSAERTGGSVSTLTIQRTQQEDSAVYLCASSYKQGPSWALHFGNGTRLTVT.